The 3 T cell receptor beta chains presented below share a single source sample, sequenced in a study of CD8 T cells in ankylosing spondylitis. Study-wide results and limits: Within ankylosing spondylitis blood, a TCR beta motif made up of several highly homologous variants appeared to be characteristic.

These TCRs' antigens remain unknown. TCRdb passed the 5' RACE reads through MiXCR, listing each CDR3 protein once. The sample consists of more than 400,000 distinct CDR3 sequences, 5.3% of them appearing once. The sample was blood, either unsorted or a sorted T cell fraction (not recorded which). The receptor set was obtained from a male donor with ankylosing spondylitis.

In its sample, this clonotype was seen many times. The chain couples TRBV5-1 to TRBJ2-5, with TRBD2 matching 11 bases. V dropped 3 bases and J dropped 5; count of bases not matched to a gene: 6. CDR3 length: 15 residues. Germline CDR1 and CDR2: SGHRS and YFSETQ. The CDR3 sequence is CASSSSGGFWETQYF. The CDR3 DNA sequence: TGCGCCAGCAGCTCTAGCGGGGGGTTCTGGGAGACCCAGTACTTC.

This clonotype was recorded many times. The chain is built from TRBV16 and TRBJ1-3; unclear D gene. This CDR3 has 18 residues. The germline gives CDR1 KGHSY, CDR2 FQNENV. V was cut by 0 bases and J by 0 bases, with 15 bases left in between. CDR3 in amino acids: CASSQSIGRRSSGNTIYF. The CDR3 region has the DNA TGTGCCAGCAGCCAATCGATTGGCCGGCGGAGCTCTGGAAACACCATATATTTT.

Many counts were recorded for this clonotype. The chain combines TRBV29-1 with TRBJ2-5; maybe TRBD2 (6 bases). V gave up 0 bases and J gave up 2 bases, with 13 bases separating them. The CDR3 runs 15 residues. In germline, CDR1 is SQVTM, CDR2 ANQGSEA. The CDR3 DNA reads TGCAGCGTTGAAGATCTTCGGGGGACGCAAGAGACCCAGTACTTC. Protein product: CSVEDLRGTQETQYF.